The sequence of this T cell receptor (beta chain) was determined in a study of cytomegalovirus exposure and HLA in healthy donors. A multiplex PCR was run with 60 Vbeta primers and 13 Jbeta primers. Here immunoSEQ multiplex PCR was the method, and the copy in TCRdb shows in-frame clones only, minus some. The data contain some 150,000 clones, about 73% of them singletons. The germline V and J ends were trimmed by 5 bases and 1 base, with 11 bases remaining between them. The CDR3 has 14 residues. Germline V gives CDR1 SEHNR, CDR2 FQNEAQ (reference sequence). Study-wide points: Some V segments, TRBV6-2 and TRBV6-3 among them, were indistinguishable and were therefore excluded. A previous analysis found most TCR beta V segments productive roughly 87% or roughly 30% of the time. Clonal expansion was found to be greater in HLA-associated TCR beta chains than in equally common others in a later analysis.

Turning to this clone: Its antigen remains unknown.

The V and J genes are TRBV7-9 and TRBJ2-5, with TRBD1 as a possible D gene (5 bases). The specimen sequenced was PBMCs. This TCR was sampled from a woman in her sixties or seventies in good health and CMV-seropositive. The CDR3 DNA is TGTGCCAGCAGCCCCGCTAGGGGCCAAGAGACCCAGTACTTC. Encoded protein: CASSPARGQETQYF.